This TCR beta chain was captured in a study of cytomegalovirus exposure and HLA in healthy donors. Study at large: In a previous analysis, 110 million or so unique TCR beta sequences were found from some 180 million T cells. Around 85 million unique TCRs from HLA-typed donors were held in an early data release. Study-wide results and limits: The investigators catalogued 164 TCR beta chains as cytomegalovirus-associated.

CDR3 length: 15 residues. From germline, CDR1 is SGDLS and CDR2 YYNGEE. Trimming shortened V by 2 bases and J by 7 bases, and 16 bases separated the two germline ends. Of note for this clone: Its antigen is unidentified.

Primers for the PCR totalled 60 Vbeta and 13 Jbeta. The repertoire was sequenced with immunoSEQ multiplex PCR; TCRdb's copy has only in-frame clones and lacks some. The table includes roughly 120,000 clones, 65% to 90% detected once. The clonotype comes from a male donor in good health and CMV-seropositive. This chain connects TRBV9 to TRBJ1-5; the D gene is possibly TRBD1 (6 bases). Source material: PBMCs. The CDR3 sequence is CASSVGTNIWQPQHF. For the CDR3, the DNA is TGTGCCAGCAGCGTCGGGACAAATATTTGGCAGCCCCAGCATTTT.